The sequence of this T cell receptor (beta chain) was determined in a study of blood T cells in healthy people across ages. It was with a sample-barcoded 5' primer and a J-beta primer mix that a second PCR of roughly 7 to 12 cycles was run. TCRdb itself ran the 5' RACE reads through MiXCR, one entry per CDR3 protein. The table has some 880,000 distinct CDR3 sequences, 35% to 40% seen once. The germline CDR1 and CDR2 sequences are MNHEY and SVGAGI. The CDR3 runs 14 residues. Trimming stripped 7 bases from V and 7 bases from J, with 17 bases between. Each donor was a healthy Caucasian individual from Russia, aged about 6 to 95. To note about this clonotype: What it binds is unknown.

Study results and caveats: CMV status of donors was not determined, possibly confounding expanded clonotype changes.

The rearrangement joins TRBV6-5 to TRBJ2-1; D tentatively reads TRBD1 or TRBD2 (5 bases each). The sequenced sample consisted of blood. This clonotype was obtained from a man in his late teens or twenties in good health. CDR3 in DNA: TGTGCCAGCAAACCTACCGGGGCCAGGAATGAGCAGTTCTTC. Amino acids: CASKPTGARNEQFF.